This T cell receptor beta chain was obtained from a study of cytomegalovirus exposure and HLA in healthy donors. Study conclusions and caveats: In a later analysis, the majority of CMV-associated beta chains seemingly showed HLA restriction.

60 Vbeta and 13 Jbeta primers were used in PCR. Authors' data handling: Later work found around 85 million unique TCR beta chains, with about 10 million shared. TCRdb keeps only in-frame clones here, not all; method: immunoSEQ multiplex PCR. The V and J calls and the clone size are those of that table, but D and trimming were determined from the DNA. Its listing shows 75,000 to 100,000 clones. As for this clone: The antigen is not known.

V was cut by 6 bases and J by 2 bases, with 9 bases left in between. Germline V CDR1 and CDR2: LNHDA, SQIVND (reference sequence). This CDR3 has 13 residues. V and J are TRBV19 and TRBJ2-3; D is unresolved. The clonotype comes from a woman aged 55-69 years in good health and CMV-seronegative. Sequenced sample: PBMCs. CDR3 residues: CASSTGPTDTQYF. CDR3 sequence (DNA): TGTGCCAGTAGCACGGGTCCCACAGATACGCAGTATTTT.